This T cell receptor beta chain stems from a study of shared clonotypes between healthy human individuals. Study context: In total, the donors were two women and a few men aged 18 to 49. Whole-study results and caveats: Limited genetic and exposure-history diversity came from having few donors. Tissues were not sampled, only blood, and their repertoires likely differ.

Turning to this clone: What it recognizes is unknown.

The CDR3 extends over 16 amino acids. Germline V gene lookup returns CDR1 SNHLY and CDR2 FYNNEI. Trimming at V came to 4 bases and at J to 0 bases, leaving 4 bases not matched to a gene. Some clones are missing from TCRdb's copy, which holds only in-frame ones; the method was immunoSEQ multiplex PCR. The sample lists hundreds of thousands of clones, roughly 70% occurring once. This clonotype was obtained from a woman aged 30 to 39 in good health. The genes are TRBV2 and TRBJ2-2; TRBD2 aligns across 8 bases. The sample consisted of memory CD4+ T cells sorted from blood. Sample subset: CD45RA-negative fraction. CDR3 residues: CASSVRGGSNTGELFF. CDR3 nucleotide sequence: TGTGCCAGCAGTGTCCGGGGGGGCTCGAACACCGGGGAGCTGTTTTTT.